The 20 T cell receptor beta chains below were found in one sample sequenced in a study of T cells after yellow fever vaccination. TCRdb re-analysed the 5' RACE reads in MiXCR, keeping a single row per CDR3 protein. The sample lists around 350,000 distinct CDR3 sequences; around 6.4% were seen once. Sample: PBMCs, taken 5 days after the yellow fever booster vaccination. The origin of the receptors is a man aged 25-45 years who received the YFV17D yellow fever vaccine.

This chain connects TRBV14 to TRBJ2-7; D unresolved. The CDR3 runs to 15 residues. Germline-derived CDR1 and CDR2 are SGHDN and FVKESK. V was shortened by 0 bases and J by 0 bases, with 9 bases between the two germline ends. In DNA form, the CDR3 reads TGTGCCAGCAGCCAAGATACGGACCCCTCCTACGAGCAGTACTTC. Protein sequence: CASSQDTDPSYEQYF. Using reference TRBV14 and TRBJ2-7 for the parts outside the CDR3, the full variable domain is EAGVTQFPSHSVIEKGQTVTLRCDPISGHDNLYWYRRVMGKEIKFLLHFVKESKQDESGMPNNRFLAERTGGTYSTLKVQPAELEDSGVYFCASSQDTDPSYEQYFGPGTRLTVT.

Concerning this clonotype itself: Given a much more abundant clone one base away, this may be a read error. This sequence joins TRBV7-3 and TRBJ2-1; D gene uncertain. Germline CDR1 and CDR2: SGHTA and FQGTGA. V dropped 1 base and J dropped 1 base, with 20 bases sitting between them. This CDR3 has 19 residues. The CDR3 is CASSLIRAKRSSSYNEQFF. CDR3 nucleotides: TGTGCCAGCAGCTTAATTAGGGCCAAGCGCAGCTCATCCTACAATGAGCAGTTCTTC.

This clonotype was seen many times. This sequence joins TRBV19 and TRBJ1-1, with D unresolved. V was pared by 6 bases and J by 3 bases, with 20 bases between. The germline gives CDR1 LNHDA, CDR2 SQIVND (reference sequence). The CDR3 consists of 16 residues. The CDR3 spells CASSPGPTGEHTEAFF. In DNA form, the CDR3 reads TGTGCCAGTAGCCCCGGGCCAACGGGAGAGCACACTGAAGCTTTCTTT.

This clonotype was detected a few times. The V gene is TRBV24-1, the J gene TRBJ1-1; D may be TRBD1 (5 bases). This CDR3 contains 14 residues. Germline V CDR1 and CDR2: KGHDR, SFDVKD. V lost 4 bases, J lost 10 bases, and 18 bases lay in between. This CDR3 reads CATSDTRGVSGAFF. Here the CDR3 DNA reads TGTGCCACCAGTGACACTCGGGGGGTCAGTGGAGCTTTCTTT.

This clonotype was found a few times. The V gene is TRBV6-1, the J gene TRBJ2-1; TRBD2 agrees at 10 bases. Germline CDR1 is MNHNS and CDR2 is SASEGT. After removal of 8 bases from V and 5 bases from J, the junction contained 3 bases not matched to a gene. CDR3 size: 13 residues. This chain's CDR3 is CASWTSGHNEQFF. CDR3 bases: TGTGCCAGCTGGACTAGCGGCCACAATGAGCAGTTCTTC.

The chain uses TRBV20-1 and TRBJ1-1; D is unclear. This CDR3 contains 11 residues. Looked up from germline, CDR1 is DFQATT and CDR2 is SNEGSKA (reference sequence). The CDR3 here is CSLTIYGEAFF. Here the CDR3 DNA reads TGCAGCCTTACAATATATGGTGAAGCTTTCTTT.

There are a few counts of this clonotype. As DNA, the CDR3 is TGTGCCAGCAGCCAAGCCTCACGATCCCAAAACATTCAGTACTTC. Translated: CASSQASRSQNIQYF. The chain links TRBV4-2 to TRBJ2-4, with D hard to call. The CDR3 has 15 residues. Trimming removed 1 base at V and 5 bases at J, with 12 bases between. Germline CDR1 LGHNA, CDR2 YNFKEQ.

This clonotype was seen ten or more times. This chain uses TRBV5-4 with TRBJ2-3; no reliable D call. This CDR3 spans 13 amino acids. Per the germline V gene, CDR1 is SGHNT and CDR2 is YYREEE (reference sequence). Trimming cost V 1 base and J 1 base, with 4 bases left between them. CDR3 sequence: CASSLSGTDTQYF. In DNA form, the CDR3 reads TGTGCCAGCAGCTTGTCTGGCACAGATACGCAGTATTTT.

This clonotype was recorded many times. The CDR3 region has the DNA TGTGCCAGCAGCAAAACAGGGGGAAGTGGCTACACCTTC. Residues: CASSKTGGSGYTF. V and J are TRBV21-1 and TRBJ1-2; TRBD1, the table's D call, was not compared with the DNA. TRBV21-1 is a pseudogene segment. The CDR3 spans 13 residues.

This clonotype has more than one count but fewer than ten. This chain connects TRBV24-1 to TRBJ2-5; D is ambiguous. CDR1 and CDR2 from the germline V gene are KGHDR and SFDVKD. Between the trimmed V and J ends, which lost 8 bases and 0 bases, there was a span of 3 bases. This CDR3 region has 11 residues. CDR3 sequence: CATKNQETQYF. In nucleotides, the CDR3 is TGTGCCACCAAAAACCAAGAGACCCAGTACTTC.

This clonotype turned up a few times. The V gene is TRBV29-1, the J gene TRBJ2-7, with D perhaps TRBD2 (5 bases). Trimming removed 6 bases at V and 3 bases at J, with 15 bases between. From germline, CDR1 is SQVTM and CDR2 ANQGSEA. The CDR3 totals 13 residues. In DNA, the CDR3 is TGCAGCGTAGTGGACTGGCTGAACTACGAGCAGTACTTC. It translates to CSVVDWLNYEQYF.

This clonotype has a count of ten or more. J is TRBJ2-5 and V is TRBV14; D call uncertain. CDR1 is SGHDN, CDR2 FVKESK, per germline. The CDR3 runs to 14 residues. The V and J ends lost 0 bases and 2 bases respectively, with 7 bases between them. CDR3: CASSQDRNQETQYF. The CDR3 region has the DNA TGTGCCAGCAGCCAAGACCGAAATCAAGAGACCCAGTACTTC.

This clonotype was counted at least ten times. The chain employs TRBV7-2 and TRBJ2-3, with D perhaps being TRBD1 or TRBD2 (5 bases each). Trimming shortened V by 4 bases and J by 1 base, and 15 bases separated the two germline ends. CDR3 length: 16 amino acids. The V gene's germline CDR1 is SGHTA and CDR2 FQGNSA. CDR3 nucleotides: TGTGCCAGCAGCTGGATCCGGGACCGCCGCACAGATACGCAGTATTTT. The encoded protein is CASSWIRDRRTDTQYF.

This clonotype was counted many times. The chain combines TRBV7-2 with TRBJ2-1; D is uncertain. Trimming cost V 5 bases and J 1 base, with 9 bases left between them. From germline, CDR1 is SGHTA and CDR2 FQGNSA. The CDR3 runs 14 residues. The CDR3 spells CASSVGSSYNEQFF. The CDR3 region has the DNA TGTGCCAGCAGCGTAGGATCATCCTACAATGAGCAGTTCTTC.

This chain connects TRBV12-3 or TRBV12-4 to TRBJ2-5, with 9 nucleotides matching TRBD1. V dropped 6 bases and J dropped 5; count of bases not matched to a gene: 7. CDR3 length: 14 amino acids. Here the CDR3 reads CASSPGTGLETQYF. The CDR3 coding sequence is TGTGCCAGCAGCCCCGGGACAGGGTTGGAGACCCAGTACTTC.

This chain uses TRBV6-1 with TRBJ2-7, with D possibly matching TRBD1 (5 bases). The CDR3 length is 15 residues. The V gene's germline CDR1 is MNHNS and CDR2 SASEGT. Trimming shortened V by 3 bases and J by 0 bases, and 12 bases separated the two germline ends. The DNA for the CDR3 is TGTGCCAGCAGTGACAGGACATGGGGCTCCTACGAGCAGTACTTC. Its translation: CASSDRTWGSYEQYF.

This clonotype has at least ten counts. V gene TRBV29-1 combines with J gene TRBJ2-7; D ambiguous. V lost 3 bases to trimming and J lost 7 bases, with 22 bases between them. The CDR3 runs 15 residues. The germline V gene encodes CDR1 SQVTM and CDR2 ANQGSEA. The DNA of the CDR3 is TGCAGCGTTGAGTTGGGTAGGGCCCGCTCAAGGGAGCAGTACTTC. It specifies CSVELGRARSREQYF.

This clonotype was recorded a few times. The chain recombines TRBV11-2 with TRBJ2-5; maybe TRBD1 (5 bases). The CDR3 totals 13 residues. Trimming shortened V by 6 bases and J by 4 bases, and 12 bases separated the two germline ends. Germline V gene lookup returns CDR1 SGHAT and CDR2 FQNNGV. CDR3: CASRIAGLETQYF. The CDR3 region has the DNA TGTGCCAGCAGGATAGCAGGGTTAGAGACCCAGTACTTC.

V gene TRBV9 combines with J gene TRBJ1-2; 7 bases align to TRBD1. V was clipped by 3 bases and J by 2 bases; unmatched bases: 16. Looked up from germline, CDR1 is SGDLS and CDR2 is YYNGEE. The CDR3 sequence is 18 residues long. Written as DNA, the CDR3 is TGTGCCAGCAGCGGACTAAAATGGGTGGGGGACAGAAACTATGGCTACACCTTC. Translation: CASSGLKWVGDRNYGYTF.

Comments on this clonotype: Since a much larger clone is just one base distant, this may be a read error. The chain combines TRBV5-1 with TRBJ2-2, with a weak D call TRBD2 (5 bases). This CDR3 comprises 15 residues. Germline-derived CDR1 and CDR2 are SGHRS and YFSETQ. The CDR3: CASSLGSANTVELFF. DNA for the CDR3: TGCGCCAGCAGCTTGGGTAGCGCGAACACCGTGGAGCTGTTTTTT.